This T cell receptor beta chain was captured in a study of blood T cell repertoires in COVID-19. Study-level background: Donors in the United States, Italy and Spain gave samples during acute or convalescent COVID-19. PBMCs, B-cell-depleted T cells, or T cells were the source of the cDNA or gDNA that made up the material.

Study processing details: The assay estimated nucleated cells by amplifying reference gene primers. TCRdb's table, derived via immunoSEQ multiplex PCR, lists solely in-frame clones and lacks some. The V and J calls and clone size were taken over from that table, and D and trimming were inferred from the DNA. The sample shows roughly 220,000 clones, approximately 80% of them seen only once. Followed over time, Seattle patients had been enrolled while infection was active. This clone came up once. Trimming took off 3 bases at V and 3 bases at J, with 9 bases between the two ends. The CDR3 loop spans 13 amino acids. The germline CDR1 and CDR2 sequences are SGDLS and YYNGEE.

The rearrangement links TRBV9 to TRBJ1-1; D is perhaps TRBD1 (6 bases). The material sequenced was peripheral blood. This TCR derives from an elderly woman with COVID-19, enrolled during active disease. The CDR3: CASSGWTDTEAFF. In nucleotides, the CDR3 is TGTGCCAGCAGCGGCTGGACAGACACTGAAGCTTTCTTT.